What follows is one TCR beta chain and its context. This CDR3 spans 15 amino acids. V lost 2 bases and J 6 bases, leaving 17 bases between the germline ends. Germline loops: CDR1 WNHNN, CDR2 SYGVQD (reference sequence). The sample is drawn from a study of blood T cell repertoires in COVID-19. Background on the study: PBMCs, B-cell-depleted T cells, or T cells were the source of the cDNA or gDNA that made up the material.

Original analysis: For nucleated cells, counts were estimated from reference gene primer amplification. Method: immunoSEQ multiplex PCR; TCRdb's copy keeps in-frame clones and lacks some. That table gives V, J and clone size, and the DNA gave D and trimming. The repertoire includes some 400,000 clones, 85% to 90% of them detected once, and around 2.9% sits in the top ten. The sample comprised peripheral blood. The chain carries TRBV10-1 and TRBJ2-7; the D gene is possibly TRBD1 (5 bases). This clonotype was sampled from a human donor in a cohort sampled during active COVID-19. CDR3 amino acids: CASSERGSSSLEQYF. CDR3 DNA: TGCGCCAGCAGTGAGAGGGGCAGTTCATCCCTCGAGCAGTACTTC.